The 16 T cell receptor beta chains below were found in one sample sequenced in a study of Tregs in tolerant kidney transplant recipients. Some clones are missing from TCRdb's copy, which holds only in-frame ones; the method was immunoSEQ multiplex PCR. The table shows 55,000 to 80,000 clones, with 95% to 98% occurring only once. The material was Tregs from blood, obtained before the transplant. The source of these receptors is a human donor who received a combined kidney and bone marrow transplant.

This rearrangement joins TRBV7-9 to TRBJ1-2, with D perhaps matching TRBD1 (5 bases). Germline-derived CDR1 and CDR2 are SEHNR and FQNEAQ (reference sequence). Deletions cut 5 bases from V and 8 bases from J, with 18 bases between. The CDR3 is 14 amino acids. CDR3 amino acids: CASSRALGVSGYTF. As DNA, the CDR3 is TGTGCCAGCAGCCGGGCCCTAGGGGTGTCGGGCTACACCTTC.

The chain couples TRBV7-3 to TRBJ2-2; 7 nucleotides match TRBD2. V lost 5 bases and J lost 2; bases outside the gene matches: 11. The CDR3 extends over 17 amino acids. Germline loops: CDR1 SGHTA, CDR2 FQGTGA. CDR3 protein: CASSPHTGGPNTGELFF. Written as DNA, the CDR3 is TGTGCCAGCAGCCCACATACGGGGGGTCCTAACACCGGGGAGCTGTTTTTT.

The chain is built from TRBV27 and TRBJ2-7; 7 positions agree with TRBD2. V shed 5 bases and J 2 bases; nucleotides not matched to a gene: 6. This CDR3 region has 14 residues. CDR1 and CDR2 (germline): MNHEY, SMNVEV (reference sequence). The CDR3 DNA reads TGTGCCAGCAGTCAGCGGGGAAAGGCCTACGAGCAGTACTTC. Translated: CASSQRGKAYEQYF.

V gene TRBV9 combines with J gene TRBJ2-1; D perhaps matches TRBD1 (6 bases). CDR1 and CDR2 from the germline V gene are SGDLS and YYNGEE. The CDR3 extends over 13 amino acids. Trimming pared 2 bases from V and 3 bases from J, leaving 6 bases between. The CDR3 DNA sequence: TGTGCCAGCAGCGTGGACAGCTACAATGAGCAGTTCTTC. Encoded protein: CASSVDSYNEQFF.

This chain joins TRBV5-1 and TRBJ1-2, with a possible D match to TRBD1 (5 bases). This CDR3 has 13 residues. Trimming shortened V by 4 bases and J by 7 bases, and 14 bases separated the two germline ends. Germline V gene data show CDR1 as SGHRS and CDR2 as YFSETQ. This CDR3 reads CASSRGPTGGYTF. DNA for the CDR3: TGCGCCAGCAGCAGGGGCCCAACGGGTGGCTACACCTTC.

This chain's CDR3 is CATSIVNRGNTEAFF. The CDR3 coding sequence is TGTGCCACCAGCATTGTGAACAGGGGCAACACTGAAGCTTTCTTT. V is TRBV15 and J is TRBJ1-1, with TRBD1 matching over 7 bases. Losses at the gene ends were 4 bases for V and 2 bases for J; bases not matched to a gene: 7. This CDR3 comprises 15 residues. Germline-derived CDR1 and CDR2 are LNHNV and YYDKDF (reference sequence).

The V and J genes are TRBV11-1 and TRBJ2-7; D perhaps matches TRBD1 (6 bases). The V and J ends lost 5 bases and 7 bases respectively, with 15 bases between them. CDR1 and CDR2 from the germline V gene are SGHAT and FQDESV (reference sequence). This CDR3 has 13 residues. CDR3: CASSAHPDREQYF. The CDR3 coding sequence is TGTGCCAGCAGCGCCCACCCCGACAGGGAGCAGTACTTC.

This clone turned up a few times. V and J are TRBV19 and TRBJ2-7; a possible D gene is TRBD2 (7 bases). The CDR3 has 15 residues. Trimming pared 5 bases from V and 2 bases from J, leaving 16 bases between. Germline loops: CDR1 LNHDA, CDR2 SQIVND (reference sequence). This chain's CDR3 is CASSPGGGAPYEQYF. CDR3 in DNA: TGTGCCAGTAGTCCTGGGGGGGGCGCCCCCTACGAGCAGTACTTC.

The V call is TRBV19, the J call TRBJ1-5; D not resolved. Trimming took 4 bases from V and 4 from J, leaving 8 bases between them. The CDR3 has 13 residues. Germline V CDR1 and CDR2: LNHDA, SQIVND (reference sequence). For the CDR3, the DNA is TGTGCCAGTAGTACCGGACTGAATCAGCCCCAGCATTTT. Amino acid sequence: CASSTGLNQPQHF. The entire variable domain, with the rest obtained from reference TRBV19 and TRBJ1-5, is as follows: DGGITQSPKYLFRKEGQNVTLSCEQNLNHDAMYWYRQDPGQGLRLIYYSQIVNDFQKGDIAEGYSVSREKKESFPLTVTSAQKNPTAFYLCASSTGLNQPQHFGDGTRLSIL.

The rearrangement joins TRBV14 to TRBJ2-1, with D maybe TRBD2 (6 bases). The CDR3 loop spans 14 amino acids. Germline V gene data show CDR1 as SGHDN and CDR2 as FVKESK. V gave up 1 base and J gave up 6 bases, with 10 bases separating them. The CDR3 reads CASSQVVLANEQFF. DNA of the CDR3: TGTGCCAGCAGCCAAGTTGTACTAGCCAATGAGCAGTTCTTC.

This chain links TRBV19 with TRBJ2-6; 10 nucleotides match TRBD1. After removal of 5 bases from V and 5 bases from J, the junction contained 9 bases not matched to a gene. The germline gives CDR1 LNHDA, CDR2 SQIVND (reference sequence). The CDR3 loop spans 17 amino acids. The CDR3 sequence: CASSSGQGRLWANVLTF. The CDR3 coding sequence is TGTGCCAGTAGTTCGGGACAGGGGCGCCTCTGGGCCAACGTCCTGACTTTC.

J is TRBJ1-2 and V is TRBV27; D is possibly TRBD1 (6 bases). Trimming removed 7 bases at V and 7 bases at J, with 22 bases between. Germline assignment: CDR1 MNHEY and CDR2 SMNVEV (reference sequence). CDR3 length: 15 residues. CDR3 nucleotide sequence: TGTGCCAGCACTCCCTTATGGGGGCAGGGTGGTGGCTACACCTTC. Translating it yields CASTPLWGQGGGYTF.

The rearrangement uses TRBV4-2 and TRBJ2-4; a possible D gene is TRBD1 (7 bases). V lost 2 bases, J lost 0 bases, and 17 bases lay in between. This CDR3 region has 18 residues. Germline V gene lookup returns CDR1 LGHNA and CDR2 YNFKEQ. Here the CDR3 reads CASSQSLQGGPAKNIQYF. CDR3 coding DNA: TGTGCCAGCAGCCAATCACTCCAGGGGGGCCCAGCCAAAAACATTCAGTACTTC.

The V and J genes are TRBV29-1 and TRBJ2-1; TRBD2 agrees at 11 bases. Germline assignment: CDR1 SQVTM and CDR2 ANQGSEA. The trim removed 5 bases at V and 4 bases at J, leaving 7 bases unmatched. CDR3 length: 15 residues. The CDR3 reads CSVLAGTSGYNEQFF. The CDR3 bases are TGCAGCGTTCTCGCCGGGACTAGCGGATACAATGAGCAGTTCTTC.

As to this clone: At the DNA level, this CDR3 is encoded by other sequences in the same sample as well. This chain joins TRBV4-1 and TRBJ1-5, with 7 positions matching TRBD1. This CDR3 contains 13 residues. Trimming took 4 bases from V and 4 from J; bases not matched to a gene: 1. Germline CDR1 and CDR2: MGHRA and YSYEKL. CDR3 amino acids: CASSPTGNQPQHF. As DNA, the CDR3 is TGCGCCAGCAGCCCGACAGGGAATCAGCCCCAGCATTTT.

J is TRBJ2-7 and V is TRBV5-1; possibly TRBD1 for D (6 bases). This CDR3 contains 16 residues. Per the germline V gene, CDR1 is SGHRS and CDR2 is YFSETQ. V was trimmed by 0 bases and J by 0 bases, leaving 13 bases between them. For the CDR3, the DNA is TGCGCCAGCAGCTTGGCCCTACAGGGCCTCTCCTACGAGCAGTACTTC. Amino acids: CASSLALQGLSYEQYF.